This T cell receptor beta chain appears in the sequencing data of a study of cytomegalovirus exposure and HLA in healthy donors. With V trimmed by 2 bases and J by 4 bases, 8 bases remained unmatched. Germline loops: CDR1 SEHNR, CDR2 FQNEAQ (reference sequence). The CDR3 totals 15 residues. Use of 60 Vbeta and 13 Jbeta primers characterized the PCR. Method: immunoSEQ multiplex PCR; TCRdb's copy keeps in-frame clones and lacks some. The sample has some 150,000 clones; about 80% are singletons. The sequence was collected from a woman aged 45-60 years in good health and CMV-seronegative. This chain uses TRBV7-9 with TRBJ2-7; 7 bases map to TRBD2. Sequencing was done on a sample of PBMCs. CDR3 residues: CASSLRGEWSYEQYF. Here the CDR3 DNA reads TGTGCCAGCAGCTTACGGGGGGAATGGAGTTACGAGCAGTACTTC.